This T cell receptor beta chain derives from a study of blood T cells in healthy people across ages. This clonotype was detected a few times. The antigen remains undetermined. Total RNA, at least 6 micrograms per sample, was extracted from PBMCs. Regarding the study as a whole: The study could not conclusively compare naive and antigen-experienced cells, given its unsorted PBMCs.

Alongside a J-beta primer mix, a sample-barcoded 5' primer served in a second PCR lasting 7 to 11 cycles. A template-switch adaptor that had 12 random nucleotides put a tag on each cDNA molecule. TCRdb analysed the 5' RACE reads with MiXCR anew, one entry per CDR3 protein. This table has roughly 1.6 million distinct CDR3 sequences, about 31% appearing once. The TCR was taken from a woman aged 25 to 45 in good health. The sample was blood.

CDR3 bases: TGTGCCAGCATAGGACTACTCTACGAGCAGTACTTC. It encodes CASIGLLYEQYF. This chain joins TRBV2 and TRBJ2-7; a possible D gene is TRBD2 (6 bases). This CDR3 is 12 amino acids long. The V end was cut by 7 bases, the J end by 3 bases, with 10 bases between. Germline V gene data show CDR1 as SNHLY and CDR2 as FYNNEI. Full variable domain (missing parts from reference TRBV2 and TRBJ2-7): EPEVTQTPSHQVTQMGQEVILRCVPISNHLYFYWYRQILGQKVEFLVSFYNNEISEKSEIFDDQFSVERPDGSNFTLKIRSTKLEDSAMYFCASIGLLYEQYFGPGTRLTVT.